The rows below give T cell receptor beta chains drawn from one sample of a study of T-cell reconstitution after alpha-beta-depleted transplantation in children. TCRdb itself ran the PCR reads through MiXCR, one entry per CDR3 protein. The sample gives around 60,000 distinct CDR3 sequences, approximately 46% of which show up once; about 98% is in the top ten. The sequencing here drew on PBMCs, mostly from graft donor cells, taken 360 days after TCRalphabeta/CD19-depleted stem cell transplant. Receptors were obtained from a male patient aged 5 to 17 who had a stem cell transplant for acute lymphoblastic leukemia, so the T cells may come from the graft donor. Both conserved end residues are part of each CDR3.

v_call,j_call,cdr3_aa
TRBV27,TRBJ2-1,CASSLWRGPLGNYNEQFF
TRBV9,TRBJ2-2,CASSDSYTGELFF
TRBV5-1,TRBJ2-3,CASSFEGDTQYF
TRBV29-1,TRBJ2-1,CSVPADRDLNEQFF
TRBV13,TRBJ2-6,CASSSRRGSSGANVLTF
TRBV24-1,TRBJ2-1,CATSDLGLNEQFF
TRBV4-3,TRBJ2-2,CASSRGGTGYIGELFF
TRBV7-2,TRBJ2-7,CASSLSSYYEQYF
TRBV27,TRBJ2-2,CASSRWASTGELFF
TRBV6-4,TRBJ2-3,CASSEGLAGSDTQYF
TRBV11-1,TRBJ2-3,CASGYRGLGTDTQYF
TRBV27,TRBJ2-1,CASGTDRIYNEQFF
TRBV28,TRBJ2-1,CASSTSTGGTYNEQFF
TRBV27,TRBJ2-3,CATTDRGPFYPSTDTQYF
TRBV5-8,TRBJ2-7,CASRSDRVLSYEQYF
TRBV5-1,TRBJ1-1,CASNQGGYTEAFF
TRBV27,TRBJ2-2,CASSPLVGRTGELFF
TRBV7-8,TRBJ2-7,CASSLGTGGLNEQYF
TRBV5-1,TRBJ2-5,CASSRGTGEGETQYF
TRBV28,TRBJ2-2,CASSLTGLVNTGELF
TRBV6-1,TRBJ2-1,CASSPDRGPLNEQFF
TRBV27,TRBJ1-5,CASSRDSNQPQHF
TRBV12-3/TRBV12-4,TRBJ2-2,CASSFVAGKTGELFF
TRBV7-9,TRBJ2-3,CASSLSSADTQYF
TRBV21-1,TRBJ2-7,CASSATRSEQYF
TRBV6-2/TRBV6-3,TRBJ2-7,CASSLRDYLREQYF
TRBV15,TRBJ2-3,CATSILLEPSTDTQYF
TRBV13,TRBJ2-7,CASSAHIVRGEQYF
TRBV12-3/TRBV12-4,TRBJ2-7,CASSSSYPFGQYF
TRBV7-9,TRBJ1-1,CASMQFTNTEAFF
TRBV15,TRBJ1-4,CATSRTDRRAKLFF
TRBV25-1,TRBJ2-1,CASSEVFKGGNNEQFF
TRBV7-7,TRBJ2-5,CASRPAGAGGGETQYF
TRBV7-8,TRBJ2-1,CASSYRTFGEQFF
TRBV6-4,TRBJ2-7,CASSELAGVGEQYF
TRBV29-1,TRBJ2-7,CSDRTGPDF
TRBV7-6,TRBJ2-2,CASSLHRGGIGELFF
TRBV12-3/TRBV12-4,TRBJ2-3,CASTKGGEDTQYF
TRBV28,TRBJ2-2,CASSLFPSGRARGGELFF
TRBV20-1,TRBJ1-4,CSARDPGTVFLTNEKLFF
TRBV4-3,TRBJ2-5,CASSPELYQETQYF